A selection of T cell receptor beta chains follows, all from one sample in a study of blood T cell repertoires in COVID-19. The table came from immunoSEQ multiplex PCR; TCRdb's copy has only in-frame clones and leaves some out. The profile covers about 320,000 clones, with around 90% appearing a single time and under 6.5% taken by the ten largest. Material for sequencing was PBMCs or T cells enriched from blood (not recorded which). The origin of the receptors is a woman aged 30 to 39 who had recovered from COVID-19. The CDR3 runs from the conserved cysteine through the conserved F or W. Fields, in order: J gene, D gene, clone size, CDR3 length, V gene, CDR3 protein, CDR3 DNA. A D gene is named only where the DNA matches it firmly. The size entry is marked missing in some rows and otherwise reads once, few, many or a size class.

J gene: TRBJ1-2
D gene: TRBD1
clone size: NA
CDR3 length: 13
V gene: TRBV5-1
CDR3 protein: CASSPGQGYGYTF
CDR3 DNA: TGCGCCAGCAGCCCGGGACAGGGCTATGGCTACACCTTC

J gene: TRBJ1-5
D gene: NA
clone size: NA
CDR3 length: 16
V gene: TRBV4-2
CDR3 protein: CASSQGSGGDGQPQHF
CDR3 DNA: TGTGCCAGCAGCCAAGGTTCCGGAGGGGACGGTCAGCCCCAGCATTTT

J gene: TRBJ1-2
D gene: NA
clone size: NA
CDR3 length: 11
V gene: TRBV12-3/TRBV12-4
CDR3 protein: CASRHLHGYTF
CDR3 DNA: TGTGCCAGCAGGCACTTACATGGCTACACCTTC

J gene: TRBJ1-2
D gene: TRBD1
clone size: NA
CDR3 length: 15
V gene: TRBV6-5
CDR3 protein: CASTQGAPSNYGYTF
CDR3 DNA: TGTGCCAGCACCCAGGGGGCCCCGTCTAACTATGGCTACACCTTC

J gene: TRBJ1-6
D gene: NA
clone size: NA
CDR3 length: 12
V gene: TRBV21-1
CDR3 protein: CATSDSNSPLHF
CDR3 DNA: TGTGCCACCAGCGACTCTAATTCACCCCTCCACTTT

J gene: TRBJ2-3
D gene: TRBD2
clone size: NA
CDR3 length: 14
V gene: TRBV13
CDR3 protein: CASRKRGDTDTQYF
CDR3 DNA: TGTGCCAGCCGCAAGCGGGGGGACACAGATACGCAGTATTTT

J gene: TRBJ1-3
D gene: NA
clone size: NA
CDR3 length: 16
V gene: TRBV19
CDR3 protein: CASSMRTGASGNTIYF
CDR3 DNA: TGTGCCAGTAGTATGCGTACAGGAGCGTCAGGAAACACCATATATTTT

J gene: TRBJ2-3
D gene: NA
clone size: NA
CDR3 length: 15
V gene: TRBV6-5
CDR3 protein: CASRPQADSTDTQYF
CDR3 DNA: TGTGCCAGCAGGCCACAAGCGGATAGCACAGATACGCAGTATTTT

J gene: TRBJ1-6
D gene: TRBD1
clone size: NA
CDR3 length: 18
V gene: TRBV19
CDR3 protein: CASTFGGTESSYNSPLHF
CDR3 DNA: TGTGCCAGTACTTTCGGAGGGACAGAGAGCTCCTATAATTCACCCCTCCACTTT

J gene: TRBJ1-5
D gene: NA
clone size: NA
CDR3 length: 16
V gene: TRBV23-1
CDR3 protein: CASSQSGQGGNQPQHF
CDR3 DNA: TGCGCCAGCAGTCAATCCGGTCAGGGCGGCAATCAGCCCCAGCATTTT

J gene: TRBJ2-3
D gene: NA
clone size: NA
CDR3 length: 13
V gene: TRBV19
CDR3 protein: CASSIQGTDTQYF
CDR3 DNA: TGTGCCAGTAGTATACAGGGCACAGATACGCAGTATTTT

J gene: TRBJ1-2
D gene: NA
clone size: NA
CDR3 length: 14
V gene: TRBV18
CDR3 protein: CASSPQRTNYGYTF
CDR3 DNA: TGTGCCAGCTCACCGCAACGGACAAACTATGGCTACACCTTC

J gene: TRBJ1-5
D gene: TRBD1
clone size: NA
CDR3 length: 13
V gene: TRBV6-5
CDR3 protein: CASSRTGDQPQHF
CDR3 DNA: TGTGCCAGCAGTCGAACAGGGGATCAGCCCCAGCATTTT

J gene: TRBJ1-5
D gene: TRBD1
clone size: NA
CDR3 length: 15
V gene: TRBV5-6
CDR3 protein: CASSHGTGVGQPQHF
CDR3 DNA: TGTGCCAGCAGCCACGGGACAGGGGTTGGTCAGCCCCAGCATTTT

J gene: TRBJ2-3
D gene: NA
clone size: once
CDR3 length: 14
V gene: TRBV14
CDR3 protein: CASSQGLFTDTQYF
CDR3 DNA: TGTGCCAGCAGCCAAGGACTATTCACAGATACGCAGTATTTT

J gene: TRBJ1-2
D gene: NA
clone size: NA
CDR3 length: 13
V gene: TRBV6-5
CDR3 protein: CASSYGGEDGYTF
CDR3 DNA: TGTGCCAGCAGTTACGGGGGCGAGGATGGCTACACCTTC